Listed below are T cell receptor beta chains from one sample, sequenced in a study of CD8+ T cells in alopecia areata. Clones were sequenced by immunoSEQ multiplex PCR, and TCRdb holds only the in-frame ones, with some missing. The sample records 150,000 to 200,000 clones, 59% being singletons. The sample here was CD4+ T cells sorted from blood, taken at week 0. The source is a human donor with alopecia areata. CDR3s include the opening cysteine and the closing phenylalanine or tryptophan. D genes are given only for firm matches. Where a row states a size, it is once, few, many or the class of an expanded clone; other rows omit it.

d_gene: NA; abundance: NA; v_gene: TRBV5-6; j_gene: TRBJ2-7; CDR3aa: CASSSAYEQYF; CDR3nt: TGTGCCAGCAGCTCTGCCTACGAGCAGTACTTC
d_gene: TRBD2; abundance: NA; v_gene: TRBV9; j_gene: TRBJ2-1; CDR3aa: CASSATGGNEQFF; CDR3nt: TGTGCCAGCAGCGCTACGGGGGGAAATGAGCAGTTCTTC
d_gene: NA; abundance: NA; v_gene: TRBV15; j_gene: TRBJ1-1; CDR3aa: CATSRARRVGTEAFF; CDR3nt: TGTGCCACCAGCAGAGCCCGCAGGGTGGGCACTGAAGCTTTCTTT
d_gene: NA; abundance: few; v_gene: TRBV4-2; j_gene: TRBJ1-2; CDR3aa: CASSQERDVTNYGYTF; CDR3nt: TGTGCCAGCAGCCAAGAGAGGGACGTAACTAACTATGGCTACACCTTC
d_gene: NA; abundance: once; v_gene: TRBV29-1; j_gene: TRBJ1-4; CDR3aa: CSVERGKGEKLFF; CDR3nt: TGCAGCGTTGAACGGGGGAAGGGTGAAAAACTGTTTTTT
d_gene: NA; abundance: NA; v_gene: TRBV4-2; j_gene: TRBJ2-5; CDR3aa: CASSQEGYTSQETQYF; CDR3nt: TGTGCCAGCAGCCAAGAGGGGTACACTAGCCAAGAGACCCAGTACTTC
d_gene: NA; abundance: NA; v_gene: TRBV4-1; j_gene: TRBJ1-2; CDR3aa: CASSQEIRSYRYTF; CDR3nt: TGCGCCAGCAGCCAAGAGATTAGATCTTACCGCTACACCTTC
d_gene: NA; abundance: NA; v_gene: TRBV4-2; j_gene: TRBJ2-1; CDR3aa: CASSHRSSYNEQFF; CDR3nt: TGTGCCAGCAGCCACCGGAGCTCCTACAATGAGCAGTTCTTC
d_gene: NA; abundance: NA; v_gene: TRBV30; j_gene: TRBJ2-7; CDR3aa: CAWSLSSYEQYF; CDR3nt: TGTGCCTGGAGTCTCAGTTCCTACGAGCAGTACTTC
d_gene: NA; abundance: NA; v_gene: TRBV9; j_gene: TRBJ2-3; CDR3aa: CASSVGTTTSTDTQYF; CDR3nt: TGTGCCAGCAGCGTAGGGACTACCACTAGCACAGATACGCAGTATTTT
d_gene: NA; abundance: few; v_gene: TRBV7-9; j_gene: TRBJ2-3; CDR3aa: CASSLVEDKQYF; CDR3nt: TGTGCCAGCAGCTTAGTAGAGGATAAGCAGTATTTT
d_gene: NA; abundance: NA; v_gene: TRBV5-6; j_gene: TRBJ1-1; CDR3aa: CASTQKVLGTEAFF; CDR3nt: TGTGCCAGCACCCAGAAAGTTTTGGGGACTGAAGCTTTCTTT
d_gene: NA; abundance: NA; v_gene: TRBV2; j_gene: TRBJ1-2; CDR3aa: CASSTTEYGYTF; CDR3nt: TGTGCCAGCAGTACCACAGAGTATGGCTACACCTTC
d_gene: TRBD1; abundance: NA; v_gene: TRBV19; j_gene: TRBJ1-5; CDR3aa: CASSINRGNQPQHF; CDR3nt: TGTGCCAGTAGTATAAACAGGGGGAATCAGCCCCAGCATTTT
d_gene: NA; abundance: NA; v_gene: TRBV25-1; j_gene: TRBJ2-7; CDR3aa: CASRETYSYEQYF; CDR3nt: TGTGCCAGCAGGGAGACATACTCCTACGAGCAGTACTTC
d_gene: NA; abundance: NA; v_gene: TRBV5-1; j_gene: TRBJ1-4; CDR3aa: CASSLGAGKNEKLFF; CDR3nt: TGCGCCAGCAGCTTGGGGGCAGGGAAGAATGAAAAACTGTTTTTT
d_gene: NA; abundance: many; v_gene: TRBV10-3; j_gene: TRBJ1-2; CDR3aa: CAISDSANYGYTF; CDR3nt: TGTGCCATCAGTGACAGTGCTAACTATGGCTACACCTTC
d_gene: NA; abundance: NA; v_gene: TRBV29-1; j_gene: TRBJ1-2; CDR3aa: CSVEDKRYGYTF; CDR3nt: TGCAGCGTTGAAGACAAGAGGTATGGCTACACCTTC
d_gene: TRBD1; abundance: NA; v_gene: TRBV14; j_gene: TRBJ1-1; CDR3aa: CASSPTGVNTEAFF; CDR3nt: TGTGCCAGCAGTCCGACAGGGGTAAACACTGAAGCTTTCTTT
d_gene: NA; abundance: few; v_gene: TRBV2; j_gene: TRBJ2-7; CDR3aa: CASTLDYEQYF; CDR3nt: TGTGCCAGCACCCTTGACTACGAGCAGTACTTC
d_gene: NA; abundance: NA; v_gene: TRBV10-3; j_gene: TRBJ1-1; CDR3aa: CAISGAGANTEAFF; CDR3nt: TGTGCCATCAGTGGGGCAGGGGCTAACACTGAAGCTTTCTTT
d_gene: TRBD1; abundance: NA; v_gene: TRBV5-1; j_gene: TRBJ1-1; CDR3aa: CASSQGGGHTEAFF; CDR3nt: TGCGCCAGCAGCCAGGGAGGGGGCCACACTGAAGCTTTCTTT
d_gene: NA; abundance: NA; v_gene: TRBV9; j_gene: TRBJ2-1; CDR3aa: CASSVDLPTEQFF; CDR3nt: TGTGCCAGCAGCGTAGATTTGCCCACTGAGCAGTTCTTC
d_gene: TRBD2; abundance: NA; v_gene: TRBV7-9; j_gene: TRBJ2-2; CDR3aa: CASSKGLAAGELFF; CDR3nt: TGTGCCAGCAGTAAGGGACTAGCGGCCGGGGAGCTGTTTTTT
d_gene: TRBD2; abundance: NA; v_gene: TRBV5-1; j_gene: TRBJ2-3; CDR3aa: CASSPGLATGVDTQYF; CDR3nt: TGCGCCAGCAGCCCCGGACTAGCGACGGGGGTAGATACGCAGTATTTT
d_gene: TRBD2; abundance: NA; v_gene: TRBV11-3; j_gene: TRBJ2-3; CDR3aa: CASSASGATDTQYF; CDR3nt: TGTGCCAGCAGCGCTAGCGGAGCCACAGATACGCAGTATTTT
d_gene: NA; abundance: NA; v_gene: TRBV29-1; j_gene: TRBJ2-3; CDR3aa: CSVGPQTTDTQYF; CDR3nt: TGCAGCGTTGGGCCACAGACCACAGATACGCAGTATTTT
d_gene: NA; abundance: NA; v_gene: TRBV4-2; j_gene: TRBJ2-7; CDR3aa: CASSQRGQSYEQYF; CDR3nt: TGTGCCAGCAGCCAGCGCGGGCAGTCCTACGAGCAGTACTTC
d_gene: TRBD1; abundance: NA; v_gene: TRBV2; j_gene: TRBJ2-5; CDR3aa: CASSLNGQGVGETQYF; CDR3nt: TGTGCCAGCAGCCTAAACGGACAGGGAGTGGGGGAGACCCAGTACTTC
d_gene: TRBD1; abundance: NA; v_gene: TRBV29-1; j_gene: TRBJ1-6; CDR3aa: CSGDGTGGRAYNSPLHF; CDR3nt: TGCAGCGGCGACGGGACAGGGGGCCGGGCCTATAATTCACCCCTCCACTTT
d_gene: TRBD2; abundance: few; v_gene: TRBV25-1; j_gene: TRBJ2-5; CDR3aa: CASSEPPGLAGEETQYF; CDR3nt: TGTGCCAGCAGTGAACCTCCGGGACTAGCGGGGGAAGAGACCCAGTACTTC
d_gene: TRBD1; abundance: NA; v_gene: TRBV13; j_gene: TRBJ1-5; CDR3aa: CASSLDRGQPQHF; CDR3nt: TGTGCCAGCAGCTTAGACAGGGGGCAGCCCCAGCATTTT
d_gene: TRBD2; abundance: NA; v_gene: TRBV6-1; j_gene: TRBJ2-7; CDR3aa: CASSWGGGSYEQYF; CDR3nt: TGTGCCAGCAGTTGGGGCGGGGGCTCCTACGAGCAGTACTTC
d_gene: NA; abundance: NA; v_gene: TRBV7-9; j_gene: TRBJ2-1; CDR3aa: CASSLDRTYLYNEQFF; CDR3nt: TGTGCCAGCAGCTTAGACCGGACCTACTTATACAATGAGCAGTTCTTC
d_gene: NA; abundance: few; v_gene: TRBV4-1; j_gene: TRBJ1-2; CDR3aa: CASSQLDSLYGYTF; CDR3nt: TGCGCCAGCAGCCAGCTAGACAGCCTTTATGGCTACACCTTC
d_gene: TRBD1; abundance: NA; v_gene: TRBV30; j_gene: TRBJ2-3; CDR3aa: CAWSRTGRDTQYF; CDR3nt: TGTGCCTGGAGTCGGACAGGTCGAGATACGCAGTATTTT
d_gene: NA; abundance: NA; v_gene: TRBV5-1; j_gene: TRBJ2-6; CDR3aa: CASSLEGGSGANVLTF; CDR3nt: TGCGCCAGCAGCTTGGAGGGAGGCTCTGGGGCCAACGTCCTGACTTTC
d_gene: NA; abundance: NA; v_gene: TRBV4-1; j_gene: TRBJ2-7; CDR3aa: CASSQEPGWAYEQYF; CDR3nt: TGCGCCAGCAGCCAAGAGCCAGGGTGGGCCTACGAGCAGTACTTC
d_gene: NA; abundance: NA; v_gene: TRBV9; j_gene: TRBJ2-5; CDR3aa: CASSLGPQETQYF; CDR3nt: TGTGCCAGCAGCTTAGGCCCTCAAGAGACCCAGTACTTC
d_gene: NA; abundance: NA; v_gene: TRBV9; j_gene: TRBJ1-2; CDR3aa: CASNYGYTF; CDR3nt: TGTGCCAGCAACTATGGCTACACCTTC
d_gene: NA; abundance: few; v_gene: TRBV30; j_gene: TRBJ2-1; CDR3aa: CAWSSGRANNEQFF; CDR3nt: TGTGCCTGGAGCAGCGGCAGGGCGAACAATGAGCAGTTCTTC
d_gene: NA; abundance: NA; v_gene: TRBV5-1; j_gene: TRBJ1-4; CDR3aa: CASSLDRNEKLFF; CDR3nt: TGCGCCAGCAGCTTGGATAGGAATGAAAAACTGTTTTTT
d_gene: NA; abundance: few; v_gene: TRBV29-1; j_gene: TRBJ1-2; CDR3aa: CSVGTNYGYTF; CDR3nt: TGCAGCGTCGGCACTAACTATGGCTACACCTTC
d_gene: NA; abundance: NA; v_gene: TRBV10-3; j_gene: TRBJ2-3; CDR3aa: CAISGFGGYGTDTQYF; CDR3nt: TGTGCCATCAGTGGTTTCGGGGGTTATGGCACAGATACGCAGTATTTT
d_gene: NA; abundance: NA; v_gene: TRBV11-3; j_gene: TRBJ2-5; CDR3aa: CASSPQPGETQYF; CDR3nt: TGTGCCAGCAGCCCTCAGCCCGGGGAGACCCAGTACTTC
d_gene: NA; abundance: once; v_gene: TRBV4-2; j_gene: TRBJ1-2; CDR3aa: CASSQDNEGGYGYTF; CDR3nt: TGTGCCAGCAGCCAAGATAACGAGGGAGGGTATGGCTACACCTTC
d_gene: TRBD1; abundance: few; v_gene: TRBV27; j_gene: TRBJ1-4; CDR3aa: CASSLSMTGPEKLFF; CDR3nt: TGTGCCAGCAGTTTATCCATGACAGGGCCCGAAAAACTGTTTTTT
d_gene: NA; abundance: NA; v_gene: TRBV6-5; j_gene: TRBJ1-1; CDR3aa: CASSYDARVNTEAFF; CDR3nt: TGTGCCAGCAGTTACGACGCTCGGGTGAACACTGAAGCTTTCTTT
d_gene: NA; abundance: NA; v_gene: TRBV30; j_gene: TRBJ1-5; CDR3aa: CAWSGAGNQPQHF; CDR3nt: TGTGCCTGGAGTGGGGCAGGGAATCAGCCCCAGCATTTT
d_gene: TRBD2; abundance: medium-sized; v_gene: TRBV4-2; j_gene: TRBJ2-1; CDR3aa: CASSPIGGGIDNEQFF; CDR3nt: TGTGCCAGCAGCCCAATAGGCGGGGGGATTGACAATGAGCAGTTCTTC
d_gene: TRBD2; abundance: NA; v_gene: TRBV7-2; j_gene: TRBJ2-5; CDR3aa: CASSLGGEQETQYF; CDR3nt: TGTGCCAGCAGCTTGGGGGGGGAACAAGAGACCCAGTACTTC
d_gene: TRBD1; abundance: few; v_gene: TRBV5-6; j_gene: TRBJ1-6; CDR3aa: CASSEDRVYSPLHF; CDR3nt: TGTGCCAGCAGCGAAGACAGGGTATATTCACCCCTCCACTTT
d_gene: NA; abundance: once; v_gene: TRBV7-2; j_gene: TRBJ1-1; CDR3aa: CASSLLGMNTEAFF; CDR3nt: TGTGCCAGCAGCTTATTAGGGATGAACACTGAAGCTTTCTTT